This T cell receptor (beta chain) was profiled in a study of human T cells and chemical hapten exposure. Overall study context: Investigators sensitized about 2 cm by about 2 cm of upper inner arm skin with 2% DPC.

Points from the study as a whole: Expanded TCRs made up significantly more big CDR3 similarity clusters than controls did. After DPC sensitization, TCRs above 1 in 1000 frequency showed no change.

The CDR3 extends over 13 amino acids. CDR1 is SQVTM, CDR2 ANQGSEA, per germline. On this clonotype: Its cognate antigen is unknown.

Time point here: patch test 1, 2 weeks after DPC sensitization. This sample's treatment: therapeutic diphenylcyclopropenone sensitization with weekly scalp DPC. TCRdb ran MiXCR on the RACE reads and lists one entry per CDR3 protein. The sample has some 180,000 distinct CDR3 sequences, 20% to 25% seen once. The chain is built from TRBV29-1 and TRBJ1-3; the D is unclear. Sequences were derived from whole blood, sampled in connection with sensitization to the hapten diphenylcyclopropenone (DPC). The TCR originated in a woman in her fifties or sixties with alopecia areata. Some clones in this sample may be carry-over from other donors' samples. The DNA of the CDR3 is TGCGGCGGAAAACCCGGGCACAGAAACACCATATATTTT. Protein: CGGKPGHRNTIYF.